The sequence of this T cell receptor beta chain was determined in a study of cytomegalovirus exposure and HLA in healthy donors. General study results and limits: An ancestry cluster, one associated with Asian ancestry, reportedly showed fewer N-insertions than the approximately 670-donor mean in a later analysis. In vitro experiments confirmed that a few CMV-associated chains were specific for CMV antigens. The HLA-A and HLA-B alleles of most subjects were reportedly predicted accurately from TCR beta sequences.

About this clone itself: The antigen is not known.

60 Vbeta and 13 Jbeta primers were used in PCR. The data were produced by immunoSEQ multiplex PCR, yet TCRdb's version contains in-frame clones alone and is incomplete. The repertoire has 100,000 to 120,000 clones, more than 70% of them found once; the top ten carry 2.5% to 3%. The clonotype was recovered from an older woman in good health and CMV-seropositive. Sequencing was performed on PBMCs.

The CDR3 nucleotides are TGTGCCAGCTCCTATGGAGCGCAAACCTACGAGCAGTACTTC. Its protein product is CASSYGAQTYEQYF. The chain recombines TRBV18 with TRBJ2-7; D remains unclear. With 6 bases removed from V and 2 bases from J, the gap between germline ends came to 14 bases. This CDR3 spans 14 amino acids. Looked up from germline, CDR1 is KGHSH and CDR2 is LQKENI.